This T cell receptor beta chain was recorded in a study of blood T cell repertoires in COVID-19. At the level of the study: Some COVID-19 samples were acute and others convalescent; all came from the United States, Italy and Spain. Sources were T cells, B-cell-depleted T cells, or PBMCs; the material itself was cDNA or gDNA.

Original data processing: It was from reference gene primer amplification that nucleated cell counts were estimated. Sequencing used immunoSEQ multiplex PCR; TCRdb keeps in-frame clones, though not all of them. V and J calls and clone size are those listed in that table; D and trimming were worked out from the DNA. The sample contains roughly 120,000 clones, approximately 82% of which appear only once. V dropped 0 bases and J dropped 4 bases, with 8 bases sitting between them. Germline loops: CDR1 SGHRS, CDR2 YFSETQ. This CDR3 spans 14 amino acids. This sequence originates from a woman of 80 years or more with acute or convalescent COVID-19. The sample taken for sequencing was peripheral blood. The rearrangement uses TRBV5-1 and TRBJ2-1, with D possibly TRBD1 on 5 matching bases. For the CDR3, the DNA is TGCGCCAGCAGCTTGGTTGACAGATACAATGAGCAGTTCTTC. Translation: CASSLVDRYNEQFF.